Presented here are 13 T cell receptor beta chains from one specimen sequenced in a study of T cell responses to AZD1222 COVID-19 vaccine. Here immunoSEQ multiplex PCR was the method, and the copy in TCRdb shows in-frame clones only, minus some. The data show roughly 120,000 clones, 75% to 90% seen once. This specimen consisted of peripheral blood, obtained 28 days after the second AZD1222 dose. These receptors were collected from an adult who received the AZD1222 COVID-19 vaccine.

As DNA, the CDR3 is TGTGCCAGCAGCTTAGCCGCCGACGGCAGGGGGGGCTACACCTTC. Protein: CASSLAADGRGGYTF. The chain employs TRBV7-2 and TRBJ1-2, with 7 bases lining up with TRBD1. Germline V gives CDR1 SGHTA, CDR2 FQGNSA. The V gene end was trimmed by 0 bases and the J gene end by 8 bases; junction bases not matched to a gene: 9. CDR3 length equals 15 residues.

The chain recombines TRBV6-5 with TRBJ1-1; D gene ambiguous. The CDR3 is 15 residues long. Germline lookup yields CDR1 MNHEY and CDR2 SVGAGI. The germline V and J ends were trimmed by 6 bases and 2 bases, with 16 bases remaining between them. The DNA for the CDR3 is TGTGCCAGCAGCTCACTCGGACTGGGAAACACTGAAGCTTTCTTT. Amino acid sequence: CASSSLGLGNTEAFF.

The J gene is TRBJ2-5, the V gene TRBV7-9, with 11 bases that match TRBD1. In germline, CDR1 is SEHNR, CDR2 FQNEAQ (reference sequence). The trim removed 0 bases at V and 7 bases at J, leaving 1 base unmatched. This CDR3 contains 14 residues. The DNA for the CDR3 is TGTGCCAGCAGCTTAGCGGGACAGGGGGGGACCCAGTACTTC. Amino acids: CASSLAGQGGTQYF.

The chain combines TRBV6-1 with TRBJ1-5; 8 bases fit TRBD1. J was trimmed by 1 base and V by 8 bases; bases with no gene match: 4. The CDR3 consists of 14 residues. Germline CDR1 is MNHNS and CDR2 is SASEGT. As DNA, the CDR3 is TGTGCCAGCTCGTACAGGGGGAGCAATCAGCCCCAGCATTTT. It codes for CASSYRGSNQPQHF.

CDR3 nucleotide sequence: TGTGCCAGCAGCCAAGATAAGGGACCAGGGCTGGATGAAAAACTGTTTTTT. It codes for CASSQDKGPGLDEKLFF. The genes are TRBV14 and TRBJ1-4; D perhaps matches TRBD1 (5 bases). The V end lost 0 bases, the J end lost 6 bases, and 17 bases lay between the germline ends. This CDR3 region has 17 residues. Germline CDR1 and CDR2: SGHDN and FVKESK.

This clone has a single count. The chain recombines TRBV7-2 with TRBJ2-1, with D tentatively TRBD2 (6 bases). CDR3 size: 17 residues. The V and J ends lost 5 bases and 7 bases respectively, with 24 bases between them. Looked up from germline, CDR1 is SGHTA and CDR2 is FQGNSA. Here the CDR3 DNA reads TGTGCCAGCAGCCTACAACACCGCGGGGCCCTTCGGAATGAGCAGTTCTTC. Protein sequence: CASSLQHRGALRNEQFF. Looking up the rest from reference TRBV7-2 and TRBJ2-1 gives the full variable domain: GAGVSQSPSNKVTEKGKDVELRCDPISGHTALYWYRQSLGQGLEFLIYFQGNSAPDKSGLPSDRFSAERTGGSVSTLTIQRTQQEDSAVYLCASSLQHRGALRNEQFFGPGTRLTVL.

The chain links TRBV4-3 to TRBJ2-3, with 15 bases that match TRBD2. Looked up from germline, CDR1 is LGHNA and CDR2 is YSLEER. V lost 4 bases and J lost 4; bases outside the gene matches: 6. CDR3 size: 17 residues. The CDR3 loop is CASSLGLAGGHADTQYF. CDR3 DNA: TGCGCCAGCAGCCTGGGACTAGCGGGGGGCCATGCAGATACGCAGTATTTT.

The chain carries TRBV6-5 and TRBJ1-5; D is ambiguous. The length of the CDR3 is 11 residues. The germline V gene has CDR1 MNHEY and CDR2 SVGAGI. V was trimmed by 6 bases and J by 9 bases, leaving 9 bases between them. The CDR3 is CASSQDLPQHF. The DNA for the CDR3 is TGTGCCAGCAGCCAGGATTTGCCCCAGCATTTT.

V usage is TRBV29-1 and J usage is TRBJ2-4, with 8 bases matching TRBD2. The germline gives CDR1 SQVTM, CDR2 ANQGSEA. This CDR3 has 14 residues. The trim removed 6 bases at V and 3 bases at J, leaving 7 bases unmatched. Here the CDR3 reads CSVAGGIGKNIQYF. CDR3 DNA sequence: TGCAGCGTCGCGGGGGGAATCGGCAAAAACATTCAGTACTTC.

The chain links TRBV10-3 to TRBJ2-7; perhaps TRBD1 as D (6 bases). Germline V gives CDR1 ENHRY, CDR2 SYGVKD. V gave up 2 bases and J gave up 5 bases, with 22 bases separating them. CDR3 length: 17 residues. CDR3 region: CAISEKGGREIGDEQYF. Here the CDR3 DNA reads TGTGCCATCAGTGAGAAAGGGGGAAGAGAGATAGGCGACGAGCAGTACTTC.

CDR3 region: CASSESISGGKEAFF. The CDR3, as DNA: TGCGCCAGCAGTGAGTCGATTTCCGGGGGCAAGGAAGCTTTCTTT. The chain combines TRBV10-1 with TRBJ1-1, with D perhaps matching TRBD1 (6 bases). Germline V gene lookup returns CDR1 WNHNN and CDR2 SYGVQD (reference sequence). This CDR3 has 15 amino acids. V was trimmed by 0 bases and J by 8 bases, leaving 16 bases between them.

V and J are TRBV11-1 and TRBJ1-4, with D possibly matching TRBD1 (5 bases). The CDR3 totals 15 residues. V was cut by 4 bases and J by 5 bases, with 14 bases left in between. CDR1 and CDR2 (germline): SGHAT, FQDESV (reference sequence). The CDR3 loop reads CASSSPQGPNEKLFF. The CDR3, as DNA: TGTGCCAGCAGCTCACCCCAGGGACCGAATGAAAAACTGTTTTTT. Looking up the rest from reference TRBV11-1 and TRBJ1-4 gives the full variable domain: EAEVAQSPRYKITEKSQAVAFWCDPISGHATLYWYRQILGQGPELLVQFQDESVVDDSQLPKDRFSAERLKGVDSTLKIQPAELGDSAMYLCASSSPQGPNEKLFFGSGTQLSVL.

This clone appeared a single time. V gene TRBV6-5 combines with J gene TRBJ1-4; 9 nucleotides line up with TRBD1. The CDR3 has 14 amino acids. After removal of 6 bases from V and 6 bases from J, the junction contained 5 bases not matched to a gene. CDR1 and CDR2 from the germline V gene are MNHEY and SVGAGI. The CDR3 spells CASRLTGGDEKLFF. CDR3 bases: TGTGCCAGCAGACTAACAGGGGGCGATGAAAAACTGTTTTTT.